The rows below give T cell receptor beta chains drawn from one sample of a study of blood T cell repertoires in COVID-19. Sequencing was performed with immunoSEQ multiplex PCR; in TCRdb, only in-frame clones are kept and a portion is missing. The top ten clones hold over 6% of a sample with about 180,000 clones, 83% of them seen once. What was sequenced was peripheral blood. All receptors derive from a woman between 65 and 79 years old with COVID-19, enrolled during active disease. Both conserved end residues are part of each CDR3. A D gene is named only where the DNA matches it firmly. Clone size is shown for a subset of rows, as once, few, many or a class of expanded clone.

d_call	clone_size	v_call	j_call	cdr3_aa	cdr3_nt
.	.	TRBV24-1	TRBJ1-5	CATSDPREGGGNQPQHF	TGTGCCACCAGTGACCCCAGGGAAGGGGGAGGCAATCAGCCCCAGCATTTT
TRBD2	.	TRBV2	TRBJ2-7	CASSVVAGEDEQYF	TGTGCCAGCAGTGTAGTAGCGGGAGAGGACGAGCAGTACTTC
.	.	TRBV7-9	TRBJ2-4	CASSPVGTLNIQYF	TGTGCCAGCAGCCCTGTTGGGACTTTAAACATTCAGTACTTC
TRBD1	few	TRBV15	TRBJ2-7	CATSADRASYEQYF	TGTGCCACCAGCGCGGACAGGGCCTCCTACGAGCAGTACTTC
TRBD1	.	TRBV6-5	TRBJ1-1	CASMKQGVTEAFF	TGTGCCAGCATGAAACAGGGGGTCACTGAAGCTTTCTTT
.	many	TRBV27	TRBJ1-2	CASSSGTRDGYTF	TGTGCCAGCAGTAGCGGGACGCGGGATGGCTACACCTTC
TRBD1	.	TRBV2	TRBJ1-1	CASTRWTGMVGTEAFF	TGTGCCAGCACCCGATGGACAGGGATGGTGGGCACTGAAGCTTTCTTT
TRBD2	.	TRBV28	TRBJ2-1	CASRSSSGRLNEQFF	TGTGCCAGCAGGTCGAGTAGCGGGAGGCTCAATGAGCAGTTCTTC
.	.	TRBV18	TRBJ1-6	CASANSSSYNSPLHF	TGTGCCAGCGCAAACAGTAGCTCCTATAATTCACCCCTCCACTTT
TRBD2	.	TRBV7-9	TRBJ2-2	CASGSGRAETGELFF	TGTGCCAGCGGCAGCGGGAGAGCGGAGACCGGGGAGCTGTTTTTT
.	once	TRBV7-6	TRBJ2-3	CASSLATPGLPLTQYF	TGTGCCAGCAGCTTAGCGACCCCGGGACTCCCGCTAACGCAGTATTTT
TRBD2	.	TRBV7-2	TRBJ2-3	CASSLAPASGSWADTQYF	TGTGCCAGCAGCTTAGCACCGGCTAGCGGGTCATGGGCAGATACGCAGTATTTT
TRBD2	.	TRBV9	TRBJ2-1	CASSPTGLQNEQFF	TGTGCCAGCAGCCCCACGGGACTACAAAATGAGCAGTTCTTC
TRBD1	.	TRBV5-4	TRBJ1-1	CASSRQGRVGTEAFF	TGTGCCAGCAGCAGACAGGGAAGGGTTGGCACTGAAGCTTTCTTT
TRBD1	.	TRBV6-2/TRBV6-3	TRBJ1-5	CASSYGRGPNQPQHF	TGTGCCAGCAGTTACGGCAGGGGGCCCAATCAGCCCCAGCATTTT
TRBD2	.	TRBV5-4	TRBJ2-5	CASSERLAGKETQYF	TGTGCCAGCAGCGAGAGACTAGCGGGAAAAGAGACCCAGTACTTC
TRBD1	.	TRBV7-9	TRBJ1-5	CASSLGTGENNQPQHF	TGTGCCAGCAGCTTAGGGACAGGGGAGAACAATCAGCCCCAGCATTTT
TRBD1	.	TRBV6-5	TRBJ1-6	CASRRQGARNSPLHF	TGTGCCAGCAGGAGGCAGGGGGCGCGAAATTCACCCCTCCACTTT
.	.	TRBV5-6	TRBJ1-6	CASSLEGERVPLHF	TGTGCCAGCAGCTTGGAGGGGGAGAGGGTACCCCTCCACTTT
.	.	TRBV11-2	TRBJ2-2	CASSLMRIPNTGELFF	TGTGCCAGCAGCTTAATGCGGATCCCGAACACCGGGGAGCTGTTTTTT
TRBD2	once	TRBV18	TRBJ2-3	CASSPPSSGGAYTNTQYF	TGTGCCAGCTCACCACCGTCTAGCGGAGGGGCGTACACTAATACGCAGTATTTT
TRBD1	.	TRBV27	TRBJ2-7	CASSLSRTGWGSYEQYF	TGTGCCAGCAGTTTATCGAGGACAGGCTGGGGGTCCTACGAGCAGTACTTC
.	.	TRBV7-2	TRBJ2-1	CASSLEQASYNEQFF	TGTGCCAGCAGCTTAGAACAGGCCTCCTACAATGAGCAGTTCTTC
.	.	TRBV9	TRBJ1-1	CASSARGSGDTEAFF	TGTGCCAGCAGCGCACGGGGATCGGGGGACACTGAAGCTTTCTTT
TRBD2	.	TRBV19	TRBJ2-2	CASSVIAGSTGELFF	TGTGCCAGTAGTGTCATAGCGGGATCCACCGGGGAGCTGTTTTTT
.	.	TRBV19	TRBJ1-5	CASSRRRGENQPQHF	TGTGCCAGTAGTAGAAGGCGGGGGGAGAATCAGCCCCAGCATTTT
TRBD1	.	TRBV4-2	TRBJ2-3	CASSTRTGAVDTQYF	TGTGCCAGCAGCACCCGGACAGGGGCGGTAGATACGCAGTATTTT
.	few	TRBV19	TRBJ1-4	CASSNRQATNEKLFF	TGTGCCAGTAGTAACCGACAGGCAACTAATGAAAAACTGTTTTTT
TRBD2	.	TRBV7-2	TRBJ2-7	CASSFGTSEYEQYF	TGTGCCAGCAGCTTTGGGACTAGCGAGTACGAGCAGTACTTC
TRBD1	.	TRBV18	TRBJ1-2	CASSPRDRQNYGYTF	TGTGCCAGCTCACCCCGGGACAGGCAAAACTATGGCTACACCTTC
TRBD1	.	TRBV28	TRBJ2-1	CASSLTGDWNEQFF	TGTGCCAGCAGCTTGACAGGGGATTGGAATGAGCAGTTCTTC
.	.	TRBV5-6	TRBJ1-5	CASSLRGYNQPQHF	TGTGCCAGCAGCTTGAGAGGGTACAATCAGCCCCAGCATTTT
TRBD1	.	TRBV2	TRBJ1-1	CARNRDSQIMNTEAFF	TGTGCCAGAAACCGGGACAGCCAAATTATGAACACTGAAGCTTTCTTT
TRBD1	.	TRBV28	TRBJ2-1	CASSLDRGHYNEQFF	TGTGCCAGCAGTTTGGACAGGGGGCACTACAATGAGCAGTTCTTC
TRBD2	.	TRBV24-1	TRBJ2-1	CATSDLGGSYDEQFF	TGTGCCACCAGTGATTTGGGCGGGAGCTACGATGAGCAGTTCTTC
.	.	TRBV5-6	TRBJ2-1	CASSYSNEQFF	TGTGCCAGCAGCTACTCTAATGAGCAGTTCTTC
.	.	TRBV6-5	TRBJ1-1	CASSRTPGTEAFF	TGTGCCAGCAGCCGCACCCCGGGCACTGAAGCTTTCTTT
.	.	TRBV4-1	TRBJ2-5	CASSQGGDQETQYF	TGCGCCAGCAGCCAAGGGGGAGACCAAGAGACCCAGTACTTC
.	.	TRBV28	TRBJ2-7	CASGGGGRSSYEQYF	TGTGCCAGCGGTGGAGGGGGCAGGAGCTCCTACGAGCAGTACTTC
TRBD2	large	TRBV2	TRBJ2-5	CASRFGLEATQYF	TGTGCCAGCAGATTCGGACTAGAAGCGACCCAGTACTTC
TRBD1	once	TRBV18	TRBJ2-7	CASLGQGSLEEQYF	TGTGCCAGCTTGGGACAGGGCAGTCTGGAAGAGCAGTACTTC
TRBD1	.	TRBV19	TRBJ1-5	CASSISEIQGPNQPQHF	TGTGCCAGTAGTATATCAGAAATACAGGGGCCCAATCAGCCCCAGCATTTT
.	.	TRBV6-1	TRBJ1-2	CASSEAAGNYGYTF	TGTGCCAGCAGTGAAGCTGCAGGGAACTATGGCTACACCTTC
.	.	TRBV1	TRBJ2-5	CTSSQPGGQETQYF	TGCACCAGCAGCCAACCGGGGGGCCAAGAGACCCAGTACTTC
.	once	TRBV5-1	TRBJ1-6	CASSLAGEGQNSPLHF	TGCGCCAGCAGCTTGGCGGGGGAGGGGCAGAATTCACCCCTCCACTTT
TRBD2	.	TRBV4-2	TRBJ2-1	CASSQGTGTSGSNEQFF	TGTGCCAGCAGCCAAGGAACCGGGACTAGCGGGAGCAATGAGCAGTTCTTC
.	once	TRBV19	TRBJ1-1	CATYSGTRGTEAFF	TGTGCCACCTACTCAGGGACCCGGGGGACTGAAGCTTTCTTT
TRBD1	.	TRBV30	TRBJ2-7	CAWTGTDREYEQYF	TGTGCCTGGACCGGGACAGACAGGGAGTACGAGCAGTACTTC
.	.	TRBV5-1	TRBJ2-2	CASDRSSGTGELFF	TGCGCCAGCGACCGGAGTAGCGGCACCGGGGAGCTGTTTTTT
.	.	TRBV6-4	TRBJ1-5	CASSAGSGQPQHF	TGTGCCAGCAGTGCAGGCTCCGGTCAGCCCCAGCATTTT
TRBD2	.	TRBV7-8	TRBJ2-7	CASSSGLAGVAEQYF	TGTGCCAGCAGCTCCGGACTAGCGGGAGTAGCAGAGCAGTACTTC
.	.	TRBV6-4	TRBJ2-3	CASSARGGVDTQYF	TGTGCCAGCAGTGCCAGAGGGGGGGTGGATACGCAGTATTTT
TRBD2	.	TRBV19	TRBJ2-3	CASSIGLAGSGTQYF	TGTGCCAGTAGTATAGGACTAGCGGGATCGGGTACGCAGTATTTT
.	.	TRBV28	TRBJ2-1	CASWPPGRRGYNEQFF	TGTGCCAGCTGGCCTCCGGGACGGAGGGGATACAATGAGCAGTTCTTC
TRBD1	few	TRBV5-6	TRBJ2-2	CASSLPGTANTGELFF	TGTGCCAGCAGCTTACCCGGGACAGCGAACACCGGGGAGCTGTTTTTT
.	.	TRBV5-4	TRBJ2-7	CASSLAAGTYEQYF	TGTGCCAGCAGCTTGGCCGCGGGGACCTACGAGCAGTACTTC
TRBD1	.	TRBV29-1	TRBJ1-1	CSGNRGINTEAFF	TGCAGCGGAAACAGGGGGATTAACACTGAAGCTTTCTTT
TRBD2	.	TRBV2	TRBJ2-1	CASSENLAGTEQFF	TGTGCCAGCAGTGAAAATTTAGCGGGAACTGAGCAGTTCTTC
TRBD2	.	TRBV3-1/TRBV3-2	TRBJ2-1	CASSQDAAGLKVNEQFF	TGTGCCAGCAGCCAAGATGCAGCGGGATTGAAGGTCAATGAGCAGTTCTTC